This paragraph covers one T cell receptor (beta chain) sequence. The record originates from a study of blood T cell repertoires in COVID-19. At the level of the study: Researchers got acute and convalescent COVID-19 samples from the United States, Italy and Spain. Nucleic acid was either cDNA or gDNA, and it came from T cells, B-cell-depleted T cells, or PBMCs.

The germline CDR1 and CDR2 sequences are DFQATT and SNEGSKA (reference sequence). V shed 6 bases and J shed 9 bases, with 12 bases lying between them. The CDR3 loop spans 11 amino acids. Per the original methods: Amplification with reference gene primers provided the estimates of nucleated cell counts. The data were produced by immunoSEQ multiplex PCR, yet TCRdb's version contains in-frame clones alone and is incomplete. The V and J calls and the clone size are those of that table, but D and trimming were determined from the DNA. The data contain about 260,000 clones, around four fifths of them seen just once; the ten biggest clones take up under 2%.

This rearrangement joins TRBV20-1 to TRBJ2-1; a possible D gene is TRBD2 (6 bases). Source material: peripheral blood. This clonotype was obtained from an elderly woman with acute or convalescent COVID-19. The CDR3: CSAERDSEQFF. The CDR3 bases are TGCAGTGCCGAAAGGGACTCTGAGCAGTTCTTC.